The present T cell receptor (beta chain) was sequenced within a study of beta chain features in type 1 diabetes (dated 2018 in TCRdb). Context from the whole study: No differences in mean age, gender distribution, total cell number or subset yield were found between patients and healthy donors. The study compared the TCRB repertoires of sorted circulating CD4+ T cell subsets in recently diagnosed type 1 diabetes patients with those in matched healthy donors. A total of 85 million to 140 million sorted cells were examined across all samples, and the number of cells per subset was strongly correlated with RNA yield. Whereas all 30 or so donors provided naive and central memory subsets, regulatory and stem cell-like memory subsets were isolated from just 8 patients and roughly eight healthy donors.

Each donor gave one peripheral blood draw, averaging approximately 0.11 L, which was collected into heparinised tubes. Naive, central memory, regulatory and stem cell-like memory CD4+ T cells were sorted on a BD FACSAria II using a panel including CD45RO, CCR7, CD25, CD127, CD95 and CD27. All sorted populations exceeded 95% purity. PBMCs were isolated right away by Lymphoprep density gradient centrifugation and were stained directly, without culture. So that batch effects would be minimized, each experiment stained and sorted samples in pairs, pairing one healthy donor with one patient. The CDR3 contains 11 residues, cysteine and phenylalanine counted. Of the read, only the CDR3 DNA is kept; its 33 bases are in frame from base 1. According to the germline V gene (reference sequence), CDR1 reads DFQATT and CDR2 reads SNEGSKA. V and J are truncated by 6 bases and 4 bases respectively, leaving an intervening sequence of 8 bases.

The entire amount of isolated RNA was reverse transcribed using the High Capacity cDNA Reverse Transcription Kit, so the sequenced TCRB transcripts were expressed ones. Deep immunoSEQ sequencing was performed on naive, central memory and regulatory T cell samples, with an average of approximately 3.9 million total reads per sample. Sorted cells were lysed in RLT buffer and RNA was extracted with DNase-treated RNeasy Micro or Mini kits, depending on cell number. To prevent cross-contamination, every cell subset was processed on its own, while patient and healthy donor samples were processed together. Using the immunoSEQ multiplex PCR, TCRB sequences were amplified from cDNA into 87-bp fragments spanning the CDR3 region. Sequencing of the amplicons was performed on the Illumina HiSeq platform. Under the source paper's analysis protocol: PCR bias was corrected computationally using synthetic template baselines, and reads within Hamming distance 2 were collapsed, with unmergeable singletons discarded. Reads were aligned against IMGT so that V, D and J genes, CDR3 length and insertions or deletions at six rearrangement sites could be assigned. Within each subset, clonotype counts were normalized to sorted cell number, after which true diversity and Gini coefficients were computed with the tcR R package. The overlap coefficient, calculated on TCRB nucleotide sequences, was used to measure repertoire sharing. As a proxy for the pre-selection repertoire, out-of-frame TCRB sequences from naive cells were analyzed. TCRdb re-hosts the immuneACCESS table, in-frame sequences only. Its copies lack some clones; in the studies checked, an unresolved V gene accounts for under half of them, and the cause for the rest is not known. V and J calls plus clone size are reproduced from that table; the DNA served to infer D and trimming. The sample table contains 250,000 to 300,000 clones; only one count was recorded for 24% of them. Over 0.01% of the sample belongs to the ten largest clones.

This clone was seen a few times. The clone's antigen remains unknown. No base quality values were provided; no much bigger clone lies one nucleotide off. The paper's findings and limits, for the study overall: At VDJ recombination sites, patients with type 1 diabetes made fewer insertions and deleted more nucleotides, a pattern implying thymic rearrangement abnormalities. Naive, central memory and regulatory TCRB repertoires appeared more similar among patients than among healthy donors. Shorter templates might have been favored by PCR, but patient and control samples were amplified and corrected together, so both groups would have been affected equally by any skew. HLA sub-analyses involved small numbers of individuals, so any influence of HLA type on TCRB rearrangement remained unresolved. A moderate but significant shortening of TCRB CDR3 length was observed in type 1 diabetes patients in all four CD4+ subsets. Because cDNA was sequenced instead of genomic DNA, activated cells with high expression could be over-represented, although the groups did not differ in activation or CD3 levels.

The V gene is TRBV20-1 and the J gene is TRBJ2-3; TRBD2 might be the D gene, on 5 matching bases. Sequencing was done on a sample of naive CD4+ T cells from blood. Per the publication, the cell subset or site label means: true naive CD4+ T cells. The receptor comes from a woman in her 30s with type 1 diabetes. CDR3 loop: CSAGGADTQYF. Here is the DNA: TGCAGTGCCGGAGGCGCAGATACGCAGTATTTT.